The 30 T cell receptor beta chains in this list originate from one sample, sequenced in a study of Graves' ophthalmopathy and Graves' hyperthyroidism. From RNA, the CDR3 regions of TCR beta chains were amplified and sequenced. An initial RT-PCR round employing HTBI primers preceded a second-round multiplex PCR. TCRdb itself ran the multiplex PCR reads through MiXCR, one entry per CDR3 protein. The profile shows around 43,000 distinct CDR3 sequences, approximately 52% of them singletons. The sequenced sample consisted of peripheral blood. The receptors come from an adult man with Graves' ophthalmopathy.

The chain joins TRBV30 to TRBJ1-6, with a weak D call TRBD1 (6 bases). CDR1 is GTSNPN, CDR2 SVGIG, per germline (reference sequence). The CDR3 is 15 amino acids. The V and J ends lost 1 base and 4 bases respectively, with 11 bases between them. The CDR3, as DNA: TGTGCCTGGAGTGCCTCCCAGGGGTATAATTCACCCCTCCACTTT. It codes for CAWSASQGYNSPLHF.

This clonotype showed up many times. V usage is TRBV4-1 and J usage is TRBJ2-5, with a tentative D call TRBD1 (5 bases). V dropped 1 base and J dropped 5 bases, with 11 bases sitting between them. CDR1 is MGHRA, CDR2 YSYEKL, per germline. CDR3 length: 14 residues. DNA of the CDR3: TGCGCCAGCAGCCAAGTGGCAGGGTTGGAGACCCAGTACTTC. Its translation is CASSQVAGLETQYF.

The rearrangement uses TRBV7-2 and TRBJ2-7, with 10 bases fitting TRBD2. CDR3 length: 14 amino acids. V shed 2 bases, J shed 5 bases, and the junction held 3 bases outside the gene matches. Germline CDR1 and CDR2: SGHTA and FQGNSA. The DNA of the CDR3 is TGTGCCAGCAGCTTATCTAGCGGGGGAGACGAGCAGTACGTC. It yields the protein CASSLSSGGDEQYV.

This clonotype was observed a few times. This chain uses TRBV7-2 with TRBJ1-3; D unclear. Germline CDR1 is SGHTA and CDR2 is FQGNSA. The CDR3 is 15 amino acids. Trimming pared 8 bases from V and 0 bases from J, leaving 14 bases between. The CDR3 nucleotides are TGTGCCAGCTCACCGGGTCTTCACTCTGGAAACACCATATATTTT. Residues: CASSPGLHSGNTIYF.

Remarks on this clonotype: A clone one base away is much larger, so this may be a read error. The gene calls are TRBV10-3 and TRBJ1-5, with D possibly being TRBD1 (6 bases). The germline V gene has CDR1 ENHRY and CDR2 SYGVKD. Between the trimmed V and J ends, which lost 11 bases and 3 bases, there was a span of 26 bases. This CDR3 spans 17 amino acids. The CDR3 DNA reads TGTGCCTGCAGTTACTCTCTTACTTGGGACAACAATCAGCCCCAGCATTTT. Protein product: CACSYSLTWDNNQPQHF.

This clonotype is judged medium-sized. The chain couples TRBV24-1 to TRBJ2-5; D is uncertain. Trimming took 5 bases from V and 3 from J, leaving 6 bases between them. CDR3 length: 12 residues. CDR1 is KGHDR and CDR2 is SFDVKD in the germline V gene. In DNA form, the CDR3 reads TGTGCCACCAGTGCGGTTGAAGAGACCCAGTACTTC. This encodes CATSAVEETQYF.

The rearrangement uses TRBV20-1 and TRBJ1-2, with D maybe TRBD1 (6 bases). Trimming shortened V by 1 base and J by 8 bases, and 17 bases separated the two germline ends. Per the germline V gene, CDR1 is DFQATT and CDR2 is SNEGSKA (reference sequence). This CDR3 contains 14 residues. CDR3 sequence: CSARGLQGLRGYTF. CDR3 in DNA: TGCAGTGCTAGAGGACTACAGGGATTACGGGGCTACACCTTC.

This clonotype was counted ten times or more. This rearrangement joins TRBV7-2 to TRBJ2-5; 15 bases are shared with TRBD2. After removal of 7 bases from V and 4 bases from J, the junction contained 7 bases not matched to a gene. CDR3 length: 16 amino acids. The germline CDR1 and CDR2 sequences are SGHTA and FQGNSA. The CDR3 spells CASTQRTSGGAETQYF. The DNA of the CDR3 is TGTGCCAGCACCCAAAGGACTAGCGGGGGGGCAGAGACCCAGTACTTC.

Relative to its sample, this clonotype is medium-sized (0.01 to 0.1%). The V call is TRBV29-1, the J call TRBJ1-2, with D perhaps matching TRBD1 (6 bases). The CDR3 extends over 15 amino acids. Trimming removed 2 bases at V and 5 bases at J, with 18 bases between. CDR1 and CDR2 (germline): SQVTM, ANQGSEA. CDR3 in amino acids: CSVEHTTGIGYGYTF. CDR3 DNA: TGCAGCGTTGAACATACGACAGGCATCGGATATGGCTACACCTTC.

This chain connects TRBV27 to TRBJ1-2; D ambiguous. Germline lookup yields CDR1 MNHEY and CDR2 SMNVEV (reference sequence). V shed 5 bases and J shed 7 bases, with 20 bases lying between them. This CDR3 has 15 residues. The CDR3 here is CASSKVSAPFSGYTF. The CDR3 DNA reads TGTGCCAGCAGTAAGGTTTCGGCTCCTTTTTCTGGCTACACCTTC.

The table lists this clonotype with many counts. The chain employs TRBV28 and TRBJ1-4; D unclear. CDR1 is MDHEN and CDR2 is SYDVKM in the germline V gene. The CDR3 loop spans 16 amino acids. The V end was cut by 7 bases, the J end by 4 bases, with 19 bases between. The DNA of the CDR3 is TGTGCCAGCATTCAAGGCGGCAGTCCTTTTAATGAAAAACTGTTTTTT. Protein: CASIQGGSPFNEKLFF. The complete variable domain, with remaining parts taken from reference TRBV28 and TRBJ1-4, reads DVKVTQSSRYLVKRTGEKVFLECVQDMDHENMFWYRQDPGLGLRLIYFSYDVKMKEKGDIPEGYSVSREKKERFSLILESASTNQTSMYLCASIQGGSPFNEKLFFGSGTQLSVL.

This clonotype was detected many times. V is TRBV4-1 and J is TRBJ2-3; 10 nucleotides align to TRBD2. Germline V gene sequence: CDR1 MGHRA, CDR2 YSYEKL. V lost 4 bases and J lost 0; bases outside the gene matches: 4. The CDR3 length is 16 residues. For the CDR3, the DNA is TGCGCCAGCAGCCCCGGACTAGCGGTCAGCACAGATACGCAGTATTTT. This encodes CASSPGLAVSTDTQYF.

The chain is built from TRBV27 and TRBJ2-1, with 10 nucleotides matching TRBD2. Germline assignment: CDR1 MNHEY and CDR2 SMNVEV (reference sequence). V shed 4 bases, J shed 3 bases, and the junction held 3 bases outside the gene matches. This CDR3 comprises 15 residues. CDR3 DNA: TGTGCCAGCAGTTCCCTAGCGGGGGTCTACAATGAGCAGTTCTTC. Translation gives CASSSLAGVYNEQFF.

This clonotype is a singleton in its sample. This chain links TRBV7-8 with TRBJ2-7; 7 nucleotides agree with TRBD1. The CDR3 is 15 amino acids. The germline V gene has CDR1 SGHVS and CDR2 FQNEAQ. The CDR3 here is CASSTRTGDNYEQYV. CDR3 nucleotides: TGTGCTAGCAGCACCCGGACAGGAGACAACTACGAGCAGTACGTC.

The chain is built from TRBV12-3 or TRBV12-4 and TRBJ1-1; D unresolved. This CDR3 region has 14 residues. Trimming removed 5 bases at V and 2 bases at J, with 12 bases between. The CDR3 bases are TGTGCCAGCAGTCACCGATACGATAACACTGAAGCTTTCTTT. Amino acids: CASSHRYDNTEAFF.

This clonotype was counted a few times. The chain links TRBV9 to TRBJ1-1; 8 bases line up with TRBD1. The CDR3 runs 15 residues. V shed 0 bases and J 5 bases; nucleotides not matched to a gene: 6. Germline V CDR1 and CDR2: SGDLS, YYNGEE. DNA for the CDR3: TGTGCCAGCAGCGTAGCAGGGGGCCCGGGGACTGAAGCTTTCTTT. Amino acid sequence: CASSVAGGPGTEAFF.

The CDR3 DNA is TGTGCCAGCAGCTTACGCCTCTTTCCGGCGGAGACCCAGTACTTC. This translates into CASSLRLFPAETQYF. This chain joins TRBV7-2 and TRBJ2-5; D not certain. Germline V lookup: CDR1 SGHTA, CDR2 FQGNSA. The CDR3 loop spans 15 amino acids. Trimming took off 2 bases at V and 5 bases at J, with 15 bases between the two ends.

Notes on this clonotype: This may come from a read error, since a much larger clone is one base off. V and J are TRBV12-3 or TRBV12-4 and TRBJ1-4, with 7 bases lining up with TRBD1. V dropped 3 bases and J dropped 6; count of bases not matched to a gene: 4. The CDR3 loop spans 14 amino acids. DNA for the CDR3: TGTGCCAGCAGTTTCAATACAGGGGATGAAAAACTGTTTTTT. Encoded protein: CASSFNTGDEKLFF.

In regard to this clonotype: One end of the junction is discordant with germline, which a read error may explain. The chain links TRBV5-1 to TRBJ2-1; D is perhaps TRBD2 (5 bases). The germline CDR1 and CDR2 sequences are SGHRS and YFSETQ. The CDR3 contains 11 residues. The chain's CDR3 is CASRVEGKRFF. CDR3 DNA: TGTGCCAGCCGCGTAGAGGGAAAGCGGTTCTTC.

The chain uses TRBV15 and TRBJ1-5; TRBD1 matches 9 bases. The CDR3 length is 15 residues. Germline V gene data show CDR1 as LNHNV and CDR2 as YYDKDF (reference sequence). Unmatched junction bases numbered 6, after V lost 3 bases and J lost 6 bases. The CDR3 loop reads CATSREGQGFQPQHF. CDR3 nucleotide sequence: TGTGCCACCAGCAGGGAGGGACAGGGCTTTCAGCCCCAGCATTTT.

This clonotype appeared a few times. This sequence joins TRBV3-1 and TRBJ1-2, with D possibly being TRBD1 (5 bases). The CDR3 spans 16 residues. The V and J ends lost 2 bases and 2 bases respectively, with 15 bases between them. Germline V gene sequence: CDR1 LGHDT, CDR2 YNNKEL (reference sequence). CDR3 in DNA: TGTGCCAGCAGCCAATCCGGTAGGGCAGGGAACTATGGCTACACCTTC. Its translation is CASSQSGRAGNYGYTF. The full variable domain, rest sourced from reference TRBV3-1 and TRBJ1-2, is DTAVSQTPKYLVTQMGNDKSIKCEQNLGHDTMYWYKQDSKKFLKIMFSYNNKELIINETVPNRFSPKSPDKAHLNLHINSLELGDSAVYFCASSQSGRAGNYGYTFGSGTRLTVV.

This clonotype was counted ten times or more. The chain employs TRBV4-2 and TRBJ2-3; D is undetermined. The germline V gene encodes CDR1 LGHNA and CDR2 YNFKEQ. The CDR3 loop spans 14 amino acids. Trimming removed 0 bases at V and 6 bases at J, with 10 bases between. CDR3 loop: CASSQDSAADTQYF. Written as DNA, the CDR3 is TGTGCCAGCAGCCAAGATTCCGCGGCGGATACGCAGTATTTT.

This clonotype was detected ten times or more. The V and J genes are TRBV27 and TRBJ2-5, with 11 bases lining up with TRBD1. Trimming at V came to 6 bases and at J to 5 bases, leaving 5 bases not matched to a gene. The CDR3 runs to 14 residues. Germline values: CDR1 MNHEY, CDR2 SMNVEV (reference sequence). As DNA, the CDR3 is TGTGCCAGCAGGGACAGGGGGCTGGGTGAGACCCAGTACTTC. It encodes CASRDRGLGETQYF.

The sample holds many counts of this clonotype. V is TRBV4-2 and J is TRBJ1-1, with D maybe TRBD1 (5 bases). CDR1 is LGHNA and CDR2 is YNFKEQ in the germline V gene. V was trimmed by 0 bases and J by 7 bases, leaving 15 bases between them. CDR3 size: 15 residues. CDR3 in amino acids: CASSQDAGFNGEAFF. The CDR3 nucleotides read TGTGCCAGCAGCCAAGATGCAGGGTTCAACGGTGAAGCTTTCTTT.

This sequence joins TRBV19 and TRBJ1-1; 8 nucleotides align to TRBD1. Trimming took 3 bases from V and 10 from J; bases not matched to a gene: 4. Germline V CDR1 and CDR2: LNHDA, SQIVND (reference sequence). The CDR3 runs 12 residues. Here the CDR3 reads CASSMGTGPAFF. The CDR3 nucleotides are TGTGCCAGTAGTATGGGGACAGGACCAGCTTTCTTT.

This clonotype has just one count. DNA for the CDR3: TGTGCCAGCAGCTTACCCCTAGCGGGAGAAACCGGGGAGCTGTTTTTT. Translating gives CASSLPLAGETGELFF. V and J are TRBV7-2 and TRBJ2-2; TRBD2 aligns across 10 bases. The CDR3 is 16 residues long. V lost 2 bases to trimming and J lost 5 bases; unmatched junction nucleotides: 5. Germline loops: CDR1 SGHTA, CDR2 FQGNSA.

The V gene is TRBV7-2, the J gene TRBJ1-4, with D hard to call. This CDR3 contains 15 residues. V was shortened by 3 bases and J by 3 bases, with 11 bases between the two germline ends. CDR1 SGHTA and CDR2 FQGNSA come from the germline V gene. The CDR3, as DNA: TGTGCCAGCAGCTTTCCTGAGGGCCCTAATGAAAAACTGTTTTTT. Translation gives CASSFPEGPNEKLFF.

This clonotype was counted many times. V usage is TRBV3-1 and J usage is TRBJ1-2; D perhaps matches TRBD1 (6 bases). The CDR3 has 15 amino acids. Germline CDR1 and CDR2: LGHDT and YNNKEL (reference sequence). Between the trimmed V and J ends, which lost 2 bases and 8 bases, there was a span of 18 bases. CDR3 bases: TGTGCCAGCAGCCAACAAGCCAGGTCAGGGGTGGGCTACACCTTC. It codes for CASSQQARSGVGYTF.

This clonotype came up many times. This chain uses TRBV19 with TRBJ2-2; D is unclear. This CDR3 region has 12 residues. V lost 7 bases, J lost 4 bases, and 7 bases lay in between. Germline loops: CDR1 LNHDA, CDR2 SQIVND (reference sequence). The CDR3 sequence is CASKQTTGELFF. The CDR3 nucleotides read TGTGCCAGTAAACAGACCACCGGGGAGCTGTTTTTT.

As regards this clonotype: The junction does not match germline at one end; this may be a read error. V is TRBV11-3 and J is TRBJ2-6; D remains ambiguous. The germline gives CDR1 SGHNT, CDR2 YENEEA. CDR3 length equals 14 residues. In DNA form, the CDR3 reads TGTGTCAGCAGAAAGGGCCCTGGGGCCAACGTCCTGACTTTC. Translation: CVSRKGPGANVLTF.